Below, 27 T cell receptor beta chains from the same sample are listed, as sequenced in a study of CD8+CD57+ T cells in acquired aplastic anemia. CDR3 and TCR beta VDJ profiling relied on a genomic DNA template. A single record per CDR3 protein comes from TCRdb applying MiXCR to the reads. This table holds 150,000 or so distinct CDR3 sequences, more than 45% found once. Those patients picked for sequencing had displayed CD8+CD57+ cell expansion on flow cytometry. Sequenced input: sorted CD4+, CD8+, or CD8+CD57+ T cells (not recorded which) from PBMCs. The receptors were gathered from a human donor with aplastic anemia.

V gene TRBV19 combines with J gene TRBJ1-6; 9 positions match TRBD1. CDR3 length equals 14 residues. With 4 bases clipped from V and 9 bases from J, the junction kept 4 bases outside the gene matches. Germline V gene data show CDR1 as LNHDA and CDR2 as SQIVND (reference sequence). The CDR3 DNA reads TGTGCCAGTAGTACGGGGACAGGGCTTTCACCCCTCCACTTT. Translated: CASSTGTGLSPLHF.

Worth noting for this clonotype: One end of the junction varies from germline; a read error may be responsible. The rearrangement uses TRBV25-1 and TRBJ2-7; D tentatively fits TRBD1 or TRBD2 (5 bases each). Germline V gives CDR1 MGHDK, CDR2 SYGVNS. The CDR3 spans 13 residues. The CDR3 sequence is CASMRDGPYEKYF. The CDR3, as DNA: TGTGCCAGCATGAGGGACGGGCCCTACGAGAAGTACTTC.

This clonotype was seen repeatedly, ten times or more. V is TRBV25-1 and J is TRBJ1-1, with 8 bases lining up with TRBD1. The V segment lost 2 bases and the J segment 6 bases; nucleotides outside the gene matches: 2. The CDR3 runs to 13 residues. Germline assignment: CDR1 MGHDK and CDR2 SYGVNS. CDR3 coding DNA: TGTGCCAGCAGTGAAACGGACAGGGCTGAAGCTTTCTTT. Protein sequence: CASSETDRAEAFF.

This clonotype has at least ten counts. The V and J genes are TRBV19 and TRBJ1-1; 8 bases map to TRBD1. The CDR3 is made up of 13 amino acids. Germline trimming cut 11 bases from V and 1 base from J; bases unmatched to any gene: 6. Germline loops: CDR1 LNHDA, CDR2 SQIVND (reference sequence). The CDR3 DNA follows: TGTGCCTCCCGGACAGGGCGGAACACTGAAGCTTTCTTT. It encodes CASRTGRNTEAFF.

This clonotype was found once. A much larger clone differs by one base, so this may be a read error. V and J are TRBV12-3 or TRBV12-4 and TRBJ1-1; TRBD1 is a possible D gene (6 bases). The CDR3 covers 14 residues. Between the trimmed V and J ends, which lost 7 bases and 3 bases, there was a span of 15 bases. CDR3 residues: CASKRARGDTEAFF. The CDR3 coding sequence is TGTGCCAGCAAGAGGGCAAGGGGGGACACTGAAGCTTTCTTT.

The rearrangement uses TRBV19 and TRBJ2-1, with TRBD1 matching 9 bases. The CDR3 has 15 amino acids. Germline V gene sequence: CDR1 LNHDA, CDR2 SQIVND (reference sequence). Trimming cost V 6 bases and J 1 base; bases outside gene matches: 4. CDR3 sequence: CASRDRGPSYNEQFF. The DNA for the CDR3 is TGTGCCAGTAGGGACAGGGGCCCGTCCTACAATGAGCAGTTCTTC.

This clonotype has ten or more counts. The chain uses TRBV12-3 or TRBV12-4 and TRBJ2-5, with 10 bases aligning to TRBD2. Germline trimming cut 1 base from V and 3 bases from J; bases unmatched to any gene: 5. The CDR3 consists of 16 residues. DNA for the CDR3: TGTGCCAGCAGTTTAGGGCTAGCGGGGGCCGAAGAGACCCAGTACTTC. Encoded protein: CASSLGLAGAEETQYF.

This clonotype was counted between two and nine times. This chain uses TRBV4-2 with TRBJ2-3; 7 bases align to TRBD1. Germline V CDR1 and CDR2: LGHNA, YNFKEQ. This CDR3 has 19 amino acids. Germline trimming cut 4 bases from V and 5 bases from J; bases unmatched to any gene: 21. The CDR3 here is CASSLSVLGTDQRRDTQYF. The CDR3 DNA is TGTGCCAGCAGCCTATCCGTGTTAGGGACAGATCAACGGAGAGATACGCAGTATTTT.

This clonotype was counted many times. The chain recombines TRBV2 with TRBJ2-6; 9 nucleotides align to TRBD1. The CDR3 sequence is 17 residues long. Losses at the gene ends were 3 bases for V and 2 bases for J; bases not matched to a gene: 5. CDR1 and CDR2 from the germline V gene are SNHLY and FYNNEI. The CDR3 nucleotides are TGTGCCAGCAGTGAGAGGACAGGGGTTACTGGGGCCAACGTCCTGACTTTC. Protein product: CASSERTGVTGANVLTF.

This clonotype came up once. The chain has TRBV5-5 and TRBJ1-5; 10 nucleotides match TRBD1. The CDR3 totals 14 residues. Trimming took 4 bases from V and 7 from J; bases not matched to a gene: 5. Germline CDR1 reads SGHKS; CDR2 reads YYEKEE (reference sequence). The CDR3 nucleotides are TGTGCCAGCAGCGGGGACAGGGGAGAACAGCCCCAGCATTTT. Residues: CASSGDRGEQPQHF.

This clonotype occurred many times. V and J are TRBV7-6 and TRBJ2-1, with D hard to call. V lost 6 bases and J 5 bases, leaving 8 bases between the germline ends. This CDR3 has 12 residues. Germline-derived CDR1 and CDR2 are SGHVS and FNYEAQ. CDR3 nucleotides: TGTGCCAGCAGTACCGCCAACAATGAGCAGTTCTTC. Translated: CASSTANNEQFF.

The V gene is TRBV25-1, the J gene TRBJ2-2; D call uncertain. The CDR3 spans 15 residues. Germline V gene lookup returns CDR1 MGHDK and CDR2 SYGVNS. The V and J ends lost 7 bases and 3 bases respectively, with 15 bases between them. The CDR3 bases are TGTGCCAGCACCGACGGTGGGCGGCACACCGGGGAGCTGTTTTTT. Translated, it gives CASTDGGRHTGELFF.

On this clonotype: This may be a read error: a much more frequent sequence differs by one nucleotide. The chain is built from TRBV7-2 and TRBJ1-1, with D possibly being TRBD1 (5 bases). Germline lookup yields CDR1 SGHTA and CDR2 FQGNSA. The V and J ends lost 4 bases and 5 bases respectively, with 14 bases between them. The CDR3 sequence is 14 residues long. CDR3 nucleotide sequence: TGTACCAGCAGCTCGACTCTGGGGGTGACTGAAGCTTTCTTT. Residues: CTSSSTLGVTEAFF.

Notes on this clonotype: A much larger clone differs from this one at a single base, so this may be a read error. V usage is TRBV7-2 and J usage is TRBJ1-4; a weak D match, TRBD1 (6 bases). There are 15 residues in the CDR3. Germline lookup yields CDR1 SGHTA and CDR2 FQGNSA. The CDR3 here is CASSLGQSTNEELFF. The CDR3, as DNA: TGTGCCAGCAGCCTAGGACAGTCAACTAATGAAGAACTGTTTTTT.

This chain links TRBV29-1 with TRBJ2-7, with D possibly matching TRBD2 (6 bases). CDR1 SQVTM and CDR2 ANQGSEA come from the germline V gene. V was cut by 3 bases and J by 7 bases, with 13 bases left in between. This CDR3 comprises 12 residues. The CDR3 coding sequence is TGCAGCGTTGAGGACATGGAGGGGGAGCAGTACTTC. Residues: CSVEDMEGEQYF.

The V gene is TRBV7-2, the J gene TRBJ1-6; D remains ambiguous. V dropped 1 base and J dropped 3 bases, with 4 bases sitting between them. CDR1 is SGHTA and CDR2 is FQGNSA in the germline V gene. The CDR3 is 14 residues long. For the CDR3, the DNA is TGTGCCAGCAGCTTAGGGGTCTATAATTCACCCCTCCACTTT. Protein sequence: CASSLGVYNSPLHF. The variable domain in full, with the rest retrieved from reference TRBV7-2 and TRBJ1-6, is GAGVSQSPSNKVTEKGKDVELRCDPISGHTALYWYRQSLGQGLEFLIYFQGNSAPDKSGLPSDRFSAERTGGSVSTLTIQRTQQEDSAVYLCASSLGVYNSPLHFGNGTRLTVT.

The chain has TRBV5-6 and TRBJ2-2; no definite D call. This CDR3 is 14 amino acids long. In germline, CDR1 is SGHDT, CDR2 YYEEEE. V dropped 0 bases and J dropped 2 bases, with 5 bases sitting between them. CDR3 amino acids: CASSLDSNTGELFF. In DNA, the CDR3 is TGTGCCAGCAGCTTGGACAGCAACACCGGGGAGCTGTTTTTT.

A note on this clonotype: Since the CDR3 does not end with the conserved phenylalanine or tryptophan, this likely comes from a read error. The chain has TRBV24-1 and TRBJ2-1; 9 nucleotides line up with TRBD1. The CDR3 totals 14 residues. Germline lookup yields CDR1 KGHDR and CDR2 SFDVKD. V lost 4 bases, J lost 3 bases, and 0 bases stayed unmatched. CDR3 coding DNA: TGTGCCACCAGTGAGGGACAGGGCTACAATGAGCAGTTCATC. Its translation: CATSEGQGYNEQFI.

With regard to this clonotype: A much more abundant neighbour one base away suggests this may be a read error. The chain employs TRBV12-3 or TRBV12-4 and TRBJ1-1; D gene unclear. CDR3 length: 13 residues. Trimming stripped 11 bases from V and 1 base from J, with 14 bases between. CDR3 loop: CAGNSGRNTEAFF. The CDR3 nucleotides read TGTGCCGGCAACTCTGGGCGGAACACTGAAGCTTTCTTT.

This sequence joins TRBV11-2 and TRBJ2-2; the match to TRBD2 covers 9 bases. This CDR3 is 16 amino acids long. V dropped 1 base and J dropped 7; count of bases not matched to a gene: 7. CDR1 and CDR2 from the germline V gene are SGHAT and FQNNGV. The CDR3 reads CASSLGLAGVGGELFF. DNA for the CDR3: TGTGCCAGCAGCTTAGGTTTAGCGGGGGTGGGCGGGGAGCTGTTTTTT.

The chain carries TRBV20-1 and TRBJ1-1; 8 nucleotides match TRBD1. The V gene end was trimmed by 6 bases and the J gene end by 1 base; junction bases not matched to a gene: 7. The CDR3 runs to 14 residues. Looked up from germline, CDR1 is DFQATT and CDR2 is SNEGSKA (reference sequence). In DNA form, the CDR3 reads TGCAGTGCCAGCAGTGGACAGGGGAACACTGAAGCTTTCTTT. The encoded protein is CSASSGQGNTEAFF.

The table lists this clonotype with many counts. This sequence joins TRBV20-1 and TRBJ2-1; 8 bases map to TRBD2. After removal of 0 bases from V and 6 bases from J, the junction contained 10 bases not matched to a gene. The germline V gene encodes CDR1 DFQATT and CDR2 SNEGSKA (reference sequence). The CDR3 is 16 residues long. CDR3: CSARDPQAGALNEQFF. The CDR3 coding sequence is TGCAGTGCTAGAGATCCCCAAGCGGGGGCCCTCAATGAGCAGTTCTTC.

In this sample, this clonotype turned up many times. The J gene is TRBJ2-1, the V gene TRBV7-8; D is undetermined. Per germline, CDR1 SGHVS and CDR2 FQNEAQ. The length of the CDR3 is 11 residues. V lost 5 bases, J lost 4 bases, and 3 bases lay in between. CDR3 loop: CASSIYNEQFF. CDR3 bases: TGTGCCAGCAGCATATACAATGAGCAGTTCTTC. Combining the CDR3 with reference TRBV7-8 and TRBJ2-1 gives the whole variable domain GAGVSQSPRYKVAKRGQDVALRCDPISGHVSLFWYQQALGQGPEFLTYFQNEAQLDKSGLPSDRFFAERPEGSVSTLKIQRTQQEDSAVYLCASSIYNEQFFGPGTRLTVL.

This clonotype has more than one count but fewer than ten. The chain joins TRBV15 to TRBJ1-4, with D possibly TRBD1 on 5 matching bases. This CDR3 spans 13 amino acids. The V end lost 3 bases, the J end lost 14 bases, and 16 bases lay between the germline ends. The germline CDR1 and CDR2 sequences are LNHNV and YYDKDF (reference sequence). In DNA, the CDR3 is TGTGCCACCAGCAGCGACCAGGGAGGCTGGCTGTTTTTT. Translated, it gives CATSSDQGGWLFF.

This clonotype was picked up a small number of times. The chain joins TRBV10-2 to TRBJ2-7, with 9 bases matching TRBD2. V lost 6 bases, J lost 7 bases, and 10 bases stayed unmatched. CDR1 and CDR2 (germline): WSHSY, SAAADI. This CDR3 has 14 residues. Written as DNA, the CDR3 is TGCGCCAGCAGGCCGGGACTAGCCTTACGGGAGCAGTACTTC. It yields the protein CASRPGLALREQYF.

The chain has TRBV5-1 and TRBJ2-5; 7 bases map to TRBD1. The germline CDR1 and CDR2 sequences are SGHRS and YFSETQ. The CDR3 length is 14 residues. J was trimmed by 5 bases and V by 0 bases; bases with no gene match: 4. This CDR3 reads CASSLDRGGETQYF. Here the CDR3 DNA reads TGCGCCAGCAGCTTGGACAGGGGTGGGGAGACCCAGTACTTC.

This chain joins TRBV14 and TRBJ1-2; the match to TRBD1 covers 7 bases. This CDR3 has 13 amino acids. Germline assignment: CDR1 SGHDN and CDR2 FVKESK. V gave up 4 bases and J gave up 8 bases; unmatched junction bases: 7. The CDR3 sequence is CASSRGQERGYTF. CDR3 in DNA: TGTGCCAGCAGCCGAGGACAGGAGAGAGGCTACACCTTC.